This T cell receptor (beta chain) was sequenced during a study of T cells in Graves' hyperthyroidism and ophthalmopathy. Researchers amplified the TCR beta CDR3 regions from RNA transcripts. First-round RT-PCR of the TCR CDR3 relied on the HTBI primer set. One entry per CDR3 protein, called by TCRdb with MiXCR from the multiplex PCR reads. The sample includes hundreds of thousands of distinct CDR3 sequences, 38% of them seen just once. This clonotype appeared many times. The CDR3 runs 12 residues. V gave up 4 bases and J gave up 3 bases; unmatched junction bases: 1. Germline values: CDR1 DFQATT, CDR2 SNEGSKA (reference sequence). For Graves' hyperthyroidism to be stable, ophthalmopathy could not progress within 18 months. Based on clinical symptoms, serum thyroxine and TRAb, thyroid ultrasound and orbital computed tomography, diagnoses were reached.

Sequencing input: blood. The sequence came from a man younger than 30 with Graves' hyperthyroidism. The chain links TRBV20-1 to TRBJ1-1, with 8 bases identical to TRBD1. The CDR3 region is CSAMDRDTEAFF. The DNA for the CDR3 is TGCAGTGCTATGGACAGGGACACTGAAGCTTTCTTT.